The 14 T cell receptor beta chains reported below all come from one sample, sequenced in a study of radiotherapy plus CTLA-4 blockade in lung cancer. Sequencing was performed with immunoSEQ multiplex PCR; in TCRdb, only in-frame clones are kept and a portion is missing. Here the sample spans some 60,000 clones, around 69% being singletons. Material: peripheral blood, obtained from a patient treated with radiotherapy plus ipilimumab. The receptors were gathered from a human donor with non-small cell lung cancer who had a complete response to radiotherapy plus ipilimumab.

The chain is built from TRBV25-1 and TRBJ1-1; TRBD1 is a possible D gene (5 bases). The CDR3 length is 15 residues. CDR1 and CDR2 (germline): MGHDK, SYGVNS. V was pared by 1 base and J by 0 bases, with 9 bases between. The CDR3, as DNA: TGTGCCAGCAGTGAATCCCGGGGGGTGAACACTGAAGCTTTCTTT. Its protein product is CASSESRGVNTEAFF. Full variable domain (missing parts from reference TRBV25-1 and TRBJ1-1): EADIYQTPRYLVIGTGKKITLECSQTMGHDKMYWYQQDPGMELHLIHYSYGVNSTEKGDLSSESTVSRIRTEHFPLTLESARPSHTSQYLCASSESRGVNTEAFFGQGTRLTVV.

The chain is built from TRBV15 and TRBJ1-4, with D uncertain. The CDR3 is 15 residues long. Germline V lookup: CDR1 LNHNV, CDR2 YYDKDF (reference sequence). The ends were cut back, 0 bases at V and 8 bases at J, with 13 bases in the middle. DNA for the CDR3: TGTGCCACCAGCAGAGATAAAGGGAGAGGGGAAAAACTGTTTTTT. Translated, it gives CATSRDKGRGEKLFF.

The V gene is TRBV6-5, the J gene TRBJ1-2; 7 positions agree with TRBD1. CDR1 is MNHEY, CDR2 SVGAGI, per germline. CDR3 length: 15 amino acids. Losses at the gene ends were 5 bases for V and 3 bases for J; bases not matched to a gene: 9. The CDR3 reads CASSQPGTAYYGYTF. CDR3 nucleotide sequence: TGTGCCAGCAGTCAACCCGGGACAGCCTACTATGGCTACACCTTC.

The V gene is TRBV29-1, the J gene TRBJ1-1; 9 positions agree with TRBD1. The V gene end was trimmed by 7 bases and the J gene end by 2 bases; junction bases not matched to a gene: 5. This CDR3 is built from 13 residues. Germline CDR1 SQVTM, CDR2 ANQGSEA. In DNA, the CDR3 is TGCAGCGCCTTGACAGGGGGAAACACTGAAGCTTTCTTT. Amino acid sequence: CSALTGGNTEAFF.

V gene TRBV27 combines with J gene TRBJ2-1; TRBD2 might be the D (5 bases). Germline assignment: CDR1 MNHEY and CDR2 SMNVEV (reference sequence). V was shortened by 3 bases and J by 0 bases, with 12 bases between the two germline ends. The CDR3 is made up of 16 amino acids. Written as DNA, the CDR3 is TGTGCCAGCAGTTTTTCTAGACTACCCTCCTACAATGAGCAGTTCTTC. The encoded protein is CASSFSRLPSYNEQFF.

The J gene is TRBJ1-2, the V gene TRBV13; possible D gene TRBD1, 5 bases. Trimming took off 10 bases at V and 4 bases at J, with 19 bases between the two ends. This CDR3 region has 14 residues. Germline V CDR1 and CDR2: PRHDT, FYEKMQ (reference sequence). The CDR3 DNA is TGTGCCACGAAGCCCAGGGATTCTCCCTATGGCTACACCTTC. Protein product: CATKPRDSPYGYTF.

The chain has TRBV7-2 and TRBJ1-3; 9 bases fit TRBD1. This CDR3 is 16 amino acids long. With 5 bases clipped from V and 0 bases from J, the junction kept 5 bases outside the gene matches. CDR1 and CDR2 (germline): SGHTA, FQGNSA. Written as DNA, the CDR3 is TGTGCCAGCAGCCGAGACAGGGGGTACTCTGGAAACACCATATATTTT. Translating it yields CASSRDRGYSGNTIYF.

In its sample, this clone was seen a few times. The genes are TRBV18 and TRBJ1-3; 7 nucleotides line up with TRBD1. CDR1 is KGHSH and CDR2 is LQKENI in the germline V gene. This CDR3 has 17 residues. V trimming: 3 bases; J trimming: 2 bases; junction bases outside the gene matches: 10. CDR3 region: CASSPTGQGSAGNTIYF. The CDR3 DNA follows: TGTGCCAGCTCACCGACAGGGCAGGGATCTGCTGGAAACACCATATATTTT. Complete variable domain (other parts from reference TRBV18 and TRBJ1-3): NAGVMQNPRHLVRRRGQEARLRCSPMKGHSHVYWYRQLPEEGLKFMVYLQKENIIDESGMPKERFSAEFPKEGPSILRIQQVVRGDSAAYFCASSPTGQGSAGNTIYFGEGSWLTVV.

V is TRBV6-5 and J is TRBJ2-1; 10 bases are shared with TRBD1. The ends lost 0 bases at V and 4 bases at J; junction bases unmatched: 3. CDR3 length: 16 residues. Germline assignment: CDR1 MNHEY and CDR2 SVGAGI. CDR3 sequence reads: CASSYSRTGGYNEQFF. The CDR3 region has the DNA TGTGCCAGCAGTTACTCAAGGACAGGGGGATACAATGAGCAGTTCTTC.

The J gene is TRBJ2-7, the V gene TRBV27, with 7 bases matching TRBD2. The V gene end was trimmed by 7 bases and the J gene end by 0 bases; junction bases not matched to a gene: 12. This CDR3 has 16 amino acids. CDR1 is MNHEY and CDR2 is SMNVEV in the germline V gene (reference sequence). The CDR3 reads CASTLPPGTISYEQYF. The CDR3 region has the DNA TGTGCCAGCACCCTCCCCCCCGGGACTATCTCCTACGAGCAGTACTTC.

The V gene is TRBV5-1, the J gene TRBJ2-1; D uncertain. V was shortened by 0 bases and J by 8 bases, with 24 bases between the two germline ends. Germline V gene sequence: CDR1 SGHRS, CDR2 YFSETQ. This CDR3 contains 18 residues. This CDR3 is CASSLGANTESYIHEQFF. In nucleotides, the CDR3 is TGCGCCAGCAGCTTGGGGGCTAACACAGAGTCCTACATCCATGAGCAGTTCTTC.

The chain has TRBV4-1 and TRBJ1-4, with D possibly matching TRBD1 (6 bases). Per the germline V gene, CDR1 is MGHRA and CDR2 is YSYEKL. CDR3 length: 15 amino acids. The germline V and J ends were trimmed by 2 bases and 5 bases, with 12 bases remaining between them. CDR3: CASSQTGFWNEKLFF. CDR3 bases: TGCGCCAGCAGCCAAACAGGGTTTTGGAATGAAAAACTGTTTTTT.

V is TRBV27 and J is TRBJ2-7, with 8 bases identical to TRBD1. V was clipped by 5 bases and J by 8 bases; unmatched bases: 5. The CDR3 runs 12 residues. Germline lookup yields CDR1 MNHEY and CDR2 SMNVEV (reference sequence). The CDR3 sequence: CASSRTGGKQYF. The CDR3 DNA reads as TGTGCCAGCAGTAGAACAGGGGGGAAGCAGTACTTC.

The chain employs TRBV27 and TRBJ2-7, with D maybe TRBD1 (5 bases). The germline CDR1 and CDR2 sequences are MNHEY and SMNVEV (reference sequence). CDR3 length: 13 residues. The ends were cut back, 6 bases at V and 3 bases at J, with 12 bases in the middle. CDR3: CASSVDSLYEQYF. The CDR3 DNA is TGTGCCAGCAGCGTCGACAGCCTCTACGAGCAGTACTTC.